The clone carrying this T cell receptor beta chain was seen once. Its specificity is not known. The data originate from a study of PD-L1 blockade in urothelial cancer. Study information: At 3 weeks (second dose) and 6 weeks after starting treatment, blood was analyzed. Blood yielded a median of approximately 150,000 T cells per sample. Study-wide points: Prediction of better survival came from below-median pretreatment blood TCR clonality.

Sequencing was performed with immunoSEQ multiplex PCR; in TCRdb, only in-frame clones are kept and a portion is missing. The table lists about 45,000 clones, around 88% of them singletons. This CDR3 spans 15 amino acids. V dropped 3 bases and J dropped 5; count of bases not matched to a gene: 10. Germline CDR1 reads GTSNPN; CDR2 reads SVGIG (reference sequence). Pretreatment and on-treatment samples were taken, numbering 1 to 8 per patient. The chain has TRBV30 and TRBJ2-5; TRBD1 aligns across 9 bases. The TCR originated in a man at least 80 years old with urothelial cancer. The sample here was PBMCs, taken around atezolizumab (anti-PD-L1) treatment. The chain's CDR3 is CAWSPNRGRRETQYF. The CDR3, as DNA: TGTGCCTGGAGCCCTAACAGGGGGCGGCGGGAGACCCAGTACTTC.